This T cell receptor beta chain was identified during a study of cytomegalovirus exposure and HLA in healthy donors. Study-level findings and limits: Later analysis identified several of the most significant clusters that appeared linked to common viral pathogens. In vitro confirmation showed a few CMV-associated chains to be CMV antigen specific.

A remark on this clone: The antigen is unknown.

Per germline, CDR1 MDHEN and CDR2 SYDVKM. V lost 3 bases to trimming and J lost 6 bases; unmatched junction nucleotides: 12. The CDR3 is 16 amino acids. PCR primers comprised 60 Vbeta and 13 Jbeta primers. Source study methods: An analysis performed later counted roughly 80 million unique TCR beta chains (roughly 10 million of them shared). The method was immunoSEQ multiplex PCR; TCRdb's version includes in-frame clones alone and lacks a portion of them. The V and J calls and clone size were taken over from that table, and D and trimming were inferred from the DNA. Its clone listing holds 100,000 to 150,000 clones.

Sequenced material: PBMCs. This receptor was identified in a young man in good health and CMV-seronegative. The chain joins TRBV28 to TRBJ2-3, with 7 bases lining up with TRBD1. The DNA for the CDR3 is TGTGCCAGCAGTTTTCCCCGGGCAGGGGGTTCGGATACGCAGTATTTT. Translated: CASSFPRAGGSDTQYF.